Here is one TCR beta chain with its context. Its antigen is undetermined. The sample is drawn from a study of shared clonotypes between healthy human individuals. Findings of the study overall: In contrast to clonotypes shared by all four donors, non-shared clonotypes had lower generation probabilities.

Germline values: CDR1 MNHEY, CDR2 SMNVEV (reference sequence). With 4 bases clipped from V and 2 bases from J, the junction kept 6 bases outside the gene matches. The CDR3 covers 15 residues. Method: immunoSEQ multiplex PCR; TCRdb's copy keeps in-frame clones and lacks some. The sample lists approximately 100,000 clones, around 65% occurring once. V gene TRBV27 combines with J gene TRBJ2-7, with 9 bases lining up with TRBD2. The sequence was collected from a woman aged 25-40 years in good health. The sample taken for sequencing was memory CD8+ T cells sorted from blood. Subset indicated: CD45RO+ cells pooled with CCR7-negative TemRA cells. Here the CDR3 DNA reads TGTGCCAGCAGTTCTACAGCGGGAGGACCCTACGAGCAGTACTTC. Its translation is CASSSTAGGPYEQYF.